The 21 T cell receptor beta chains presented below share a single source sample, sequenced in a study of blood T cells in healthy people across ages. PCR was performed a second time for about 7 to 11 cycles using a sample-barcoded 5' primer and a J-beta primer mix. A single record per CDR3 protein comes from TCRdb applying MiXCR to the 5' RACE reads. The data show hundreds of thousands of distinct CDR3 sequences, about half seen once. Sample: blood. Receptor source: an elderly man in good health.

The chain uses TRBV25-1 and TRBJ2-5; perhaps TRBD1 as D (5 bases). Germline CDR1 reads MGHDK; CDR2 reads SYGVNS. V was shortened by 2 bases and J by 1 base, with 8 bases between the two germline ends. This CDR3 region has 14 residues. DNA of the CDR3: TGTGCCAGCAGTGAAGGACACCTCCAAGAGACCCAGTACTTC. Its protein product is CASSEGHLQETQYF.

The chain couples TRBV5-1 to TRBJ2-3, with D tentatively TRBD1 (5 bases). V lost 5 bases and J lost 2, with 15 bases in between. The CDR3 has 15 amino acids. CDR1 SGHRS and CDR2 YFSETQ come from the germline V gene. The CDR3 is CASSVRATFTDTQYF. CDR3 coding DNA: TGCGCCAGCAGTGTCAGGGCTACCTTCACAGATACGCAGTATTTT.

V and J are TRBV14 and TRBJ2-3, with a tentative D call TRBD2 (6 bases). Trimming cost V 1 base and J 7 bases, with 18 bases left between them. Germline V gene lookup returns CDR1 SGHDN and CDR2 FVKESK. This CDR3 contains 16 residues. CDR3 amino acids: CASSQGLAPMVYTQYF. CDR3 DNA sequence: TGTGCCAGCAGCCAAGGGCTAGCGCCAATGGTATATACGCAGTATTTT.

The rearrangement uses TRBV12-3 or TRBV12-4 and TRBJ2-1, with no clear D. This CDR3 is built from 16 residues. V was shortened by 3 bases and J by 1 base, with 13 bases between the two germline ends. The CDR3 DNA reads as TGTGCCAGCAGTTTTGGGCAGGCCTATTCCTACAATGAGCAGTTCTTC. Translating it yields CASSFGQAYSYNEQFF.

This clonotype was observed a few times. The V call is TRBV7-2, the J call TRBJ2-1; D gene ambiguous. CDR3 size: 15 residues. CDR1 and CDR2 from the germline V gene are SGHTA and FQGNSA. V was clipped by 5 bases and J by 1 base, with 12 bases between them. The CDR3 nucleotides are TGTGCCAGCAGCCTCACGTCGACTTCCTACAATGAGCAGTTCTTC. Protein product: CASSLTSTSYNEQFF. The variable domain in full, completed from reference TRBV7-2 and TRBJ2-1, reads GAGVSQSPSNKVTEKGKDVELRCDPISGHTALYWYRQSLGQGLEFLIYFQGNSAPDKSGLPSDRFSAERTGGSVSTLTIQRTQQEDSAVYLCASSLTSTSYNEQFFGPGTRLTVL.

This clonotype has a handful of counts. V usage is TRBV7-9 and J usage is TRBJ2-5, with 8 bases fitting TRBD2. The V gene end was trimmed by 5 bases and the J gene end by 0 bases; junction bases not matched to a gene: 11. The CDR3 sequence is 17 residues long. Germline V gene lookup returns CDR1 SEHNR and CDR2 FQNEAQ (reference sequence). The CDR3 loop is CASSTTLGGGNQETQYF. Here the CDR3 DNA reads TGTGCCAGCAGCACCACTCTTGGCGGGGGGAACCAAGAGACCCAGTACTTC.

This clonotype was observed many times. CDR3 sequence reads: CASSSPAGGFYNEQFF. CDR3 DNA: TGTGCCAGCAGTTCCCCGGCAGGGGGCTTCTACAATGAGCAGTTCTTC. The gene calls are TRBV28 and TRBJ2-1; the match to TRBD1 covers 8 bases. V lost 4 bases and J lost 3; bases outside the gene matches: 8. The germline V gene encodes CDR1 MDHEN and CDR2 SYDVKM. This CDR3 has 16 amino acids.

The CDR3 is CASSVGPQTYGYTF. The CDR3 bases are TGTGCCAGCAGTGTCGGGCCCCAGACATATGGCTACACCTTC. The chain carries TRBV12-3 or TRBV12-4 and TRBJ1-2; D uncertain. V lost 5 bases to trimming and J lost 5 bases, with 15 bases between them. The CDR3 has 14 amino acids.

This rearrangement joins TRBV29-1 to TRBJ2-3; TRBD2 is a possible D gene (6 bases). The germline CDR1 and CDR2 sequences are SQVTM and ANQGSEA. V lost 3 bases to trimming and J lost 1 base, with 14 bases between them. This CDR3 has 15 residues. Here the CDR3 DNA reads TGCAGCGTTGAGGTGCCCGGGACTGGCACAGATACGCAGTATTTT. This encodes CSVEVPGTGTDTQYF.

The chain combines TRBV29-1 with TRBJ1-2; 7 bases are a match to TRBD1. This CDR3 comprises 16 residues. V was clipped by 3 bases and J by 2 bases; unmatched bases: 12. Germline CDR1 and CDR2: SQVTM and ANQGSEA. The CDR3, as DNA: TGCAGCGTTGACCCCTTCGACAGGGACCTCAACTATGGCTACACCTTC. Amino acids: CSVDPFDRDLNYGYTF.

There are many counts of this clonotype. The chain uses TRBV9 and TRBJ2-5; 7 bases align to TRBD2. V dropped 3 bases and J dropped 4; count of bases not matched to a gene: 3. Germline V lookup: CDR1 SGDLS, CDR2 YYNGEE. The CDR3 totals 13 residues. CDR3 amino acids: CASSGEGGETQYF. The CDR3 DNA sequence: TGTGCCAGCAGCGGGGAGGGTGGAGAGACCCAGTACTTC.

In regard to this clonotype: This may stem from a read error, because a much larger clone lies one nucleotide away. The chain recombines TRBV3-1 with TRBJ2-3; 8 bases agree with TRBD2. Germline V gives CDR1 LGHDT, CDR2 YNNKEL (reference sequence). V was pared by 4 bases and J by 9 bases, with 6 bases of the junction left unmatched. This CDR3 comprises 13 residues. CDR3 DNA sequence: TGTGCCAGCAGCCTGCGGGAGGAGGAGACGCAGTATTTT. It is translated as CASSLREEETQYF.

In its sample, this clonotype was seen a few times. CDR3 residues: CASSLGTEGNEQYF. The CDR3 nucleotides are TGTGCCAGCAGTCTCGGGACAGAGGGCAATGAGCAGTACTTC. The chain combines TRBV11-3 with TRBJ2-5; 7 nucleotides line up with TRBD1. The V segment lost 6 bases and the J segment 11 bases; nucleotides outside the gene matches: 15. The germline V gene has CDR1 SGHNT and CDR2 YENEEA. The length of the CDR3 is 14 residues.

This clonotype is a singleton in its sample. This chain links TRBV5-1 with TRBJ2-7; TRBD1 might be the D (6 bases). The CDR3 runs 17 residues. Germline assignment: CDR1 SGHRS and CDR2 YFSETQ. Trimming took off 4 bases at V and 2 bases at J, with 22 bases between the two ends. The CDR3, as DNA: TGCGCCAGCAGCACAGTCCCGGGACAAGGGGAACCCTACGAGCAGTACTTC. This gives the protein CASSTVPGQGEPYEQYF.

The V call is TRBV11-3, the J call TRBJ1-2; tentatively, D is TRBD1 (5 bases). Trimming pared 1 base from V and 12 bases from J, leaving 12 bases between. CDR3 length: 12 amino acids. The germline gives CDR1 SGHNT, CDR2 YENEEA. This CDR3 is CASSLAGPSNTF. Written as DNA, the CDR3 is TGTGCCAGCAGCTTAGCGGGACCGAGTAACACCTTC.

The rearrangement joins TRBV29-1 to TRBJ2-2; the D call may be TRBD1 or TRBD2 (5 bases each). The ends were cut back, 3 bases at V and 3 bases at J, with 8 bases in the middle. The CDR3 spans 13 residues. CDR1 is SQVTM, CDR2 ANQGSEA, per germline. DNA of the CDR3: TGCAGCGTTGAGGGGGTTGACACCGGGGAGCTGTTTTTT. It yields the protein CSVEGVDTGELFF.

The chain is built from TRBV12-3 or TRBV12-4 and TRBJ2-3; TRBD1 agrees at 10 bases. Germline trimming cut 3 bases from V and 4 bases from J; bases unmatched to any gene: 7. The CDR3 consists of 16 residues. The CDR3 DNA is TGTGCCAGCAGTTTCAGACAGGGGGCGGGTGCAGATACGCAGTATTTT. Translated: CASSFRQGAGADTQYF.

This clonotype was detected ten times or more. The rearrangement uses TRBV5-1 and TRBJ1-1; TRBD1 aligns across 9 bases. J gave up 4 bases and V 4 bases, and 8 bases lay outside the gene matches. The CDR3 is made up of 15 amino acids. Germline V gene sequence: CDR1 SGHRS, CDR2 YFSETQ. CDR3: CASSLQQGAGTEAFF. CDR3 DNA sequence: TGCGCCAGCAGCCTCCAACAGGGGGCGGGCACTGAAGCTTTCTTT.

Concerning this clonotype itself: A read error may produce the germline difference seen at one junction end. The rearrangement joins TRBV18 to TRBJ2-5; TRBD2 matches at 7 bases. From germline, CDR1 is KGHSH and CDR2 LQKENI. The CDR3 length is 17 residues. CDR3 DNA: TGTGCCAGCCCACCACCGCTCGCGGGGGATCCCCAAGAGACCCAGTACTTC. Its protein product is CASPPPLAGDPQETQYF.

The CDR3 nucleotides are TGTGCCAGCAGCTTCCCGTTCGGAGAGCAGTACTTC. It encodes CASSFPFGEQYF. J is TRBJ2-5 and V is TRBV7-2; D gene ambiguous. CDR3 length: 12 residues. The germline V and J ends were trimmed by 3 bases and 11 bases, with 13 bases remaining between them. The germline CDR1 and CDR2 sequences are SGHTA and FQGNSA.

The chain joins TRBV29-1 to TRBJ2-7, with D unclear. The V end was cut by 2 bases, the J end by 7 bases, with 18 bases between. The germline CDR1 and CDR2 sequences are SQVTM and ANQGSEA. The CDR3 has 14 amino acids. The CDR3 region has the DNA TGCAGCGTTGAAACGGTAGAAATGTTAAATGAGCAGTACTTC. Encoded protein: CSVETVEMLNEQYF.